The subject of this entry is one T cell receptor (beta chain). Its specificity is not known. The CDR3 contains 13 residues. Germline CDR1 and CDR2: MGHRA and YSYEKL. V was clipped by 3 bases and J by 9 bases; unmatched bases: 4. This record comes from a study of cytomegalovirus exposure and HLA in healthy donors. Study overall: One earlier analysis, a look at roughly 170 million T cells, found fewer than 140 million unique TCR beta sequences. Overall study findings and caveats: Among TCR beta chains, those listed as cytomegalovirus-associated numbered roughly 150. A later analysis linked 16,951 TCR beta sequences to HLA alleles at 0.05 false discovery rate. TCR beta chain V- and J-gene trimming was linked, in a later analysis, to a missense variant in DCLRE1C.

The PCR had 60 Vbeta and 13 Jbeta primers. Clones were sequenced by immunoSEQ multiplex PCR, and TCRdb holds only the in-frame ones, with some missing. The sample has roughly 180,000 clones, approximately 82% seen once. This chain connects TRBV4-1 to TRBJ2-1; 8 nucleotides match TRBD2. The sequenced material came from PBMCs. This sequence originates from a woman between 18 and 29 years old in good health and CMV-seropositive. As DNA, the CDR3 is TGCGCCAGCAGCCACAGAGCGGGGGTTGAGCAGTTCTTC. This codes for CASSHRAGVEQFF.